Presented here are 32 T cell receptor beta chains from one specimen sequenced in a study of immune evolution from preneoplasia to lung adenocarcinoma. Libraries were prepared by immunoSEQ multiplex PCR; TCRdb keeps only in-frame clonotypes and omits some of them. The table records thousands of clones, approximately 83% of them present only once. Material: FFPE adjacent normal lung tissue. All receptors come from a person aged 70 to 85 with lung adenocarcinoma.

This chain connects TRBV6-1 to TRBJ1-3; no definite D call. The CDR3 runs to 17 residues. From germline, CDR1 is MNHNS and CDR2 SASEGT. V lost 2 bases and J 0 bases, leaving 14 bases between the germline ends. DNA of the CDR3: TGTGCCAGCAGTGAAAGTCCCGGTCTATTCTCTGGAAACACCATATATTTT. Its translation: CASSESPGLFSGNTIYF.

The chain combines TRBV5-1 with TRBJ1-5; maybe TRBD1 (5 bases). The CDR3 is 14 residues long. V shed 0 bases and J shed 2 bases, with 6 bases lying between them. Germline CDR1 and CDR2: SGHRS and YFSETQ. CDR3 loop: CASSLEGGNQPQHF. CDR3 in DNA: TGCGCCAGCAGCTTGGAAGGGGGCAATCAGCCCCAGCATTTT.

The chain uses TRBV30 and TRBJ2-7, with 8 bases fitting TRBD1. V dropped 0 bases and J dropped 4; count of bases not matched to a gene: 8. Germline CDR1 is GTSNPN and CDR2 is SVGIG (reference sequence). The CDR3 sequence is 15 residues long. CDR3: CAWSVSQGAKYEQYF. CDR3 in DNA: TGTGCCTGGAGTGTAAGTCAGGGGGCGAAGTACGAGCAGTACTTC.

This clone was found once. At one end the junction does not follow the germline gene, possibly because of a read error. The chain joins TRBV7-7 to TRBJ2-7; TRBD2 might be the D (5 bases). The CDR3 contains 13 residues. Germline CDR1 is SSHAT and CDR2 is FNYEAQ (reference sequence). The CDR3 bases are TGTGCTAGCAGCCCCGCTGGCGGGTACGAGCAGTACTTC. This sequence encodes CASSPAGGYEQYF. The full variable domain, completed using reference TRBV7-7 and TRBJ2-7, is GAGVSQSPRYKVTKRGQDVTLRCDPISSHATLYWYQQALGQGPEFLTYFNYEAQPDKSGLPSDRFSAERPEGSISTLTIQRTEQRDSAMYRCASSPAGGYEQYFGPGTRLTVT.

The J gene is TRBJ2-5, the V gene TRBV7-2, with D unresolved. CDR1 SGHTA and CDR2 FQGNSA come from the germline V gene. CDR3 size: 14 residues. V lost 5 bases and J lost 13, with 23 bases in between. CDR3 in DNA: TGTGCCAGCAGCGAACGGCCCACAACCGGCAGAGCGTACTTC. Amino acid sequence: CASSERPTTGRAYF.

This chain connects TRBV6-5 to TRBJ2-7, with 7 bases fitting TRBD2. J gave up 5 bases and V 6 bases, and 10 bases lay outside the gene matches. Germline V gene lookup returns CDR1 MNHEY and CDR2 SVGAGI. The CDR3 covers 14 residues. CDR3: CASSQSEGGHEQYF. The CDR3 DNA reads as TGTGCCAGCAGCCAATCGGAGGGAGGGCACGAGCAGTACTTC.

This chain's CDR3 is CASSPSWQGASEQFF. The CDR3 DNA is TGCGCCAGCAGCCCCTCCTGGCAGGGGGCCAGTGAGCAGTTCTTC. V is TRBV4-3 and J is TRBJ2-1, with 8 bases matching TRBD1. Per germline, CDR1 LGHNA and CDR2 YSLEER. The ends lost 4 bases at V and 9 bases at J; junction bases unmatched: 11. The length of the CDR3 is 15 residues.

This chain uses TRBV10-3 with TRBJ2-1; TRBD1 aligns across 10 bases. The CDR3 has 15 residues. The germline V gene encodes CDR1 ENHRY and CDR2 SYGVKD. The J segment lost 4 bases and the V segment lost 4 bases, leaving 4 bases of the junction unmatched. The chain's CDR3 is CAISGRDRGYNEQFF. The CDR3 bases are TGTGCCATCAGTGGCCGGGACAGGGGATACAATGAGCAGTTCTTC.

The chain joins TRBV7-2 to TRBJ1-1; tentatively, D is TRBD1 (6 bases). Looked up from germline, CDR1 is SGHTA and CDR2 is FQGNSA. V shed 8 bases and J shed 5 bases, with 15 bases lying between them. The CDR3 covers 13 residues. The chain's CDR3 is CASGWGARTEAFF. For the CDR3, the DNA is TGTGCCAGCGGGTGGGGGGCTCGAACTGAAGCTTTCTTT.

CDR3: CASSFESSSYNEQFF. CDR3 nucleotides: TGCGCCAGCAGCTTTGAGAGCTCCTCCTACAATGAGCAGTTCTTC. V gene TRBV5-1 combines with J gene TRBJ2-1, with D unresolved. CDR1 is SGHRS and CDR2 is YFSETQ in the germline V gene. V lost 2 bases and J 0 bases, leaving 9 bases between the germline ends. The CDR3 is 15 amino acids.

V is TRBV19 and J is TRBJ1-2, with TRBD1 matching 7 bases. The germline V gene encodes CDR1 LNHDA and CDR2 SQIVND (reference sequence). This CDR3 has 14 residues. With V trimmed by 11 bases and J by 8 bases, 17 bases remained unmatched. The CDR3, as DNA: TGTGCCTGCCAAGCTCAGGGGGTCCTGGGAGGCTACACCTTC. Translated: CACQAQGVLGGYTF.

This chain joins TRBV18 and TRBJ2-7; D is perhaps TRBD1 (5 bases). The CDR3 runs to 14 residues. Trimming took 3 bases from V and 3 from J, leaving 12 bases between them. CDR1 and CDR2 (germline): KGHSH, LQKENI. For the CDR3, the DNA is TGTGCCAGCTCACCTACACAGGAAAACTACGAGCAGTACTTC. It codes for CASSPTQENYEQYF. The whole variable domain, filled in from reference TRBV18 and TRBJ2-7, reads NAGVMQNPRHLVRRRGQEARLRCSPMKGHSHVYWYRQLPEEGLKFMVYLQKENIIDESGMPKERFSAEFPKEGPSILRIQQVVRGDSAAYFCASSPTQENYEQYFGPGTRLTVT.

This CDR3 reads CASSQDGAENQPQHF. The CDR3 DNA reads TGCGCCAGCAGCCAAGATGGGGCAGAGAATCAGCCCCAGCATTTT. V is TRBV4-3 and J is TRBJ1-5; D possibly corresponds to TRBD1 (5 bases). The CDR3 runs to 15 residues. Germline V lookup: CDR1 LGHNA, CDR2 YSLEER. The V end was cut by 0 bases, the J end by 4 bases, with 10 bases between.

As concerns this clone: The junction differs from germline at one of its ends, possibly a read error. The V gene is TRBV7-7, the J gene TRBJ2-7; D ambiguous. The CDR3 runs 14 residues. Per germline, CDR1 SSHAT and CDR2 FNYEAQ (reference sequence). The CDR3 loop is CASSLGVGSSEQYF. Written as DNA, the CDR3 is TGTGCTAGCAGCTTGGGCGTAGGGTCGTCCGAGCAGTACTTC.

The V call is TRBV7-6, the J call TRBJ2-1; a possible D gene is TRBD1 (5 bases). The V end lost 6 bases, the J end lost 8 bases, and 17 bases lay between the germline ends. This CDR3 spans 14 amino acids. The germline V gene encodes CDR1 SGHVS and CDR2 FNYEAQ. CDR3 loop: CASSSRGQGDEQFF. The CDR3 bases are TGTGCCAGCAGTTCAAGGGGTCAAGGGGATGAGCAGTTCTTC.

The rearrangement uses TRBV11-3 and TRBJ2-7, with unresolved D. CDR3 size: 12 residues. Trimming took 5 bases from V and 5 from J, leaving 10 bases between them. CDR1 and CDR2 from the germline V gene are SGHNT and YENEEA. CDR3 region: CASSPRLHEQYF. Here the CDR3 DNA reads TGTGCCAGCAGCCCCCGTCTCCACGAGCAGTACTTC.

The chain employs TRBV11-3 and TRBJ2-2; D might be TRBD1 (6 bases). The CDR3 has 14 amino acids. V was cut by 1 base and J by 5 bases, with 8 bases left in between. Germline CDR1 is SGHNT and CDR2 is YENEEA. CDR3 in DNA: TGTGCCAGCAGCTTAGGAGGACAGACCGGGGAGCTGTTTTTT. This codes for CASSLGGQTGELFF. The variable domain in full, completed from reference TRBV11-3 and TRBJ2-2, reads EAGVVQSPRYKIIEKKQPVAFWCNPISGHNTLYWYLQNLGQGPELLIRYENEEAVDDSQLPKDRFSAERLKGVDSTLKIQPAELGDSAVYLCASSLGGQTGELFFGEGSRLTVL.

V is TRBV7-3 and J is TRBJ2-2; 7 bases match TRBD1. The ends lost 4 bases at V and 3 bases at J; junction bases unmatched: 2. This CDR3 is 14 amino acids long. Germline V CDR1 and CDR2: SGHTA, FQGTGA. CDR3 amino acids: CASSWGQHTGELFF. The DNA for the CDR3 is TGTGCCAGCAGCTGGGGACAGCACACCGGGGAGCTGTTTTTT. Full variable domain (remainder filled in from reference TRBV7-3 and TRBJ2-2): GAGVSQTPSNKVTEKGKYVELRCDPISGHTALYWYRQSLGQGPEFLIYFQGTGAADDSGLPNDRFFAVRPEGSVSTLKIQRTERGDSAVYLCASSWGQHTGELFFGEGSRLTVL.

The genes are TRBV7-8 and TRBJ2-3; either TRBD1 or TRBD2 may fit D (6 bases each). The CDR3 is 17 residues long. V was trimmed by 1 base and J by 0 bases, leaving 14 bases between them. In germline, CDR1 is SGHVS, CDR2 FQNEAQ. CDR3 sequence: CASSLGGQGTSTDTQYF. The CDR3 nucleotides read TGTGCCAGCAGCTTAGGGGGCCAGGGGACTAGCACAGATACGCAGTATTTT.

The chain links TRBV28 to TRBJ2-1; 7 bases match TRBD2. This CDR3 region has 15 residues. Germline assignment: CDR1 MDHEN and CDR2 SYDVKM. Losses at the gene ends were 5 bases for V and 4 bases for J; bases not matched to a gene: 8. The CDR3 spells CASSRREQLYNEQFF. DNA of the CDR3: TGTGCCAGCAGTCGGCGGGAGCAACTTTACAATGAGCAGTTCTTC.

This clone came up once. V and J are TRBV6-6 and TRBJ1-1, with unresolved D. The CDR3 is 14 residues long. The germline gives CDR1 MNHNY, CDR2 SVGAGI (reference sequence). Deletions cut 4 bases from V and 3 bases from J, with 12 bases between. The CDR3 is CASSFDGLDTEAFF. DNA of the CDR3: TGTGCCAGCAGTTTTGACGGACTAGACACTGAAGCTTTCTTT.

Concerning this clone: The same CDR3 arises from other DNA sequences in this sample as well. The chain carries TRBV5-6 and TRBJ2-5, with TRBD1 as a possible D gene (6 bases). The V gene's germline CDR1 is SGHDT and CDR2 YYEEEE. The CDR3 spans 14 residues. With 4 bases removed from V and 5 bases from J, the gap between germline ends came to 15 bases. This CDR3 is CASSKTGPGETQYF. Written as DNA, the CDR3 is TGTGCCAGCAGCAAGACAGGTCCGGGCGAGACCCAGTACTTC.

The chain uses TRBV25-1 and TRBJ2-5; D may be TRBD1 (6 bases). The CDR3 runs to 15 residues. V lost 5 bases and J 5 bases, leaving 18 bases between the germline ends. The V gene's germline CDR1 is MGHDK and CDR2 SYGVNS. CDR3 bases: TGTGCCAGCAGTTCCTGGGCAGGGGTTGGGGAGACCCAGTACTTC. Protein product: CASSSWAGVGETQYF.

J is TRBJ2-2 and V is TRBV19; TRBD1 matches 7 bases. CDR1 and CDR2 (germline): LNHDA, SQIVND (reference sequence). Trimming at V came to 8 bases and at J to 6 bases, leaving 12 bases not matched to a gene. The CDR3 extends over 15 amino acids. The CDR3 spells CASLKRQGEAGELFF. Written as DNA, the CDR3 is TGTGCCAGTCTAAAAAGACAGGGTGAGGCCGGGGAGCTGTTTTTT.

The V gene is TRBV21-1, the J gene TRBJ2-5; the tabulated D call, TRBD1, remains unverified against the DNA. TRBV21-1 is recorded as a pseudogene. The CDR3 is made up of 14 amino acids. The CDR3 protein is CASSVDSFSETQYF. DNA of the CDR3: TGTGCCAGCAGCGTAGACAGTTTTTCAGAGACCCAGTACTTC.

CDR3 region: CASSPGLNTGELFF. CDR3 nucleotide sequence: TGTGCCAGTAGTCCGGGTCTGAACACCGGGGAGCTGTTTTTT. The chain has TRBV19 and TRBJ2-2; D gene ambiguous. This CDR3 region has 14 residues. The germline V gene has CDR1 LNHDA and CDR2 SQIVND (reference sequence). V lost 5 bases, J lost 1 base, and 8 bases lay in between.

This clone was recorded once. This chain uses TRBV7-3 with TRBJ2-6, with D perhaps TRBD1 (5 bases). This CDR3 is built from 15 residues. V dropped 5 bases and J dropped 3 bases, with 11 bases sitting between them. Germline V CDR1 and CDR2: SGHTA, FQGTGA. CDR3: CASSPNQGGANVLTF. CDR3 nucleotide sequence: TGTGCCAGCAGCCCGAACCAGGGTGGGGCCAACGTCCTGACTTTC.

This clone was seen a few times. Other DNA sequences in the sample encode the same CDR3. The V call is TRBV28, the J call TRBJ1-1, with 9 bases lining up with TRBD1. This CDR3 is 12 amino acids long. In germline, CDR1 is MDHEN, CDR2 SYDVKM. V gave up 5 bases and J gave up 10 bases; unmatched junction bases: 5. The CDR3 nucleotides read TGTGCCAGCAGTCCGCCGGACAGGGGAGCTTTCTTT. This encodes CASSPPDRGAFF.

As DNA, the CDR3 is TGTGCCAGCAGAAGGGACAGCGAAGCGAACACCGGGGAGCTGTTTTTT. It codes for CASRRDSEANTGELFF. The rearrangement joins TRBV27 to TRBJ2-2; TRBD1 aligns across 7 bases. The CDR3 extends over 16 amino acids. The V gene's germline CDR1 is MNHEY and CDR2 SMNVEV (reference sequence). V was clipped by 6 bases and J by 0 bases; unmatched bases: 7.

The chain carries TRBV4-3 and TRBJ2-1; D is perhaps TRBD1 (6 bases). Germline lookup yields CDR1 LGHNA and CDR2 YSLEER. The CDR3 totals 18 residues. V lost 1 base to trimming and J lost 10 bases, with 26 bases between them. CDR3 bases: TGCGCCAGCAGCCAAGCTGGGCCAAGGGACGTCCAGGGGAGAGAGCAGTTCTTC. This encodes CASSQAGPRDVQGREQFF.

This clone qualifies as large (0.1 to 1%). The chain links TRBV6-5 to TRBJ1-2; TRBD1 matches at 8 bases. The CDR3 runs 15 residues. V shed 6 bases, J shed 1 base, and the junction held 7 bases outside the gene matches. Germline loops: CDR1 MNHEY, CDR2 SVGAGI. The CDR3 DNA is TGTGCCAGCAGCCCTGACAGGGGTCATAACTATGGCTACACCTTC. Its translation is CASSPDRGHNYGYTF.

This rearrangement joins TRBV7-8 to TRBJ2-1, with 15 nucleotides matching TRBD2. This CDR3 comprises 17 residues. Germline V gives CDR1 SGHVS, CDR2 FQNEAQ. The J segment lost 4 bases and the V segment lost 1 base, leaving 2 bases of the junction unmatched. CDR3 region: CASSLGTSGREYNEQFF. CDR3 sequence (DNA): TGTGCCAGCAGCTTAGGGACTAGCGGGAGGGAATACAATGAGCAGTTCTTC.